This T cell receptor (beta chain) was sequenced during a study of shared clonotypes between healthy human individuals. Generated by immunoSEQ multiplex PCR, the TCRdb table keeps only in-frame clones and is missing some. This table holds just over 2,000,000 clones, 90% to 95% found once. Trimming took off 5 bases at V and 4 bases at J, with 14 bases between the two ends. Germline loops: CDR1 SGHTA, CDR2 FQGNSA. The length of the CDR3 is 14 residues. The V and J genes are TRBV7-2 and TRBJ1-2, with a possible D match to TRBD1 (5 bases). The source is a man between 18 and 29 years old in good health. Input material: naive CD4+ T cells sorted from blood. Subset described: CD45RA+ positively selected. The CDR3 coding sequence is TGTGCCAGCAGCCCGATAGGGGCGAGCTATGGCTACACCTTC. Its translation: CASSPIGASYGYTF.